The 27 T cell receptor beta chains listed next were all sequenced from one sample in a study of T cell changes during pregnancy in multiple sclerosis. Here immunoSEQ multiplex PCR was the method, and the copy in TCRdb shows in-frame clones only, minus some. The table records approximately 98,000 clones, about 91% of them present only once. The sample in question was peripheral blood, obtained after pregnancy. Receptors were obtained from a female donor in good health, enrolled as a control in a pregnancy study.

The chain has TRBV11-3 and TRBJ2-5, with 8 bases that match TRBD1. The germline V gene has CDR1 SGHNT and CDR2 YENEEA. The V segment lost 5 bases and the J segment 1 base; nucleotides outside the gene matches: 6. The length of the CDR3 is 15 residues. CDR3 region: CASSQYDRGQETQYF. The CDR3 DNA reads as TGTGCCAGCAGCCAATACGACAGGGGCCAAGAGACCCAGTACTTC.

The gene calls are TRBV7-9 and TRBJ2-5, with D possibly being TRBD2 (6 bases). The CDR3 runs to 16 residues. CDR1 is SEHNR, CDR2 FQNEAQ, per germline (reference sequence). Trimming pared 7 bases from V and 0 bases from J, leaving 18 bases between. In DNA, the CDR3 is TGTGCCAGCACCCCTCTCGGGGGAGGCAACCAAGAGACCCAGTACTTC. Translating it yields CASTPLGGGNQETQYF.

The CDR3 sequence is CASRIRTSGYEQYF. In DNA, the CDR3 is TGTGCCAGCAGGATTAGGACTAGCGGCTACGAGCAGTACTTC. This chain links TRBV27 with TRBJ2-7; TRBD2 matches at 10 bases. CDR1 and CDR2 (germline): MNHEY, SMNVEV (reference sequence). Trimming cost V 6 bases and J 3 bases; bases outside gene matches: 5. This CDR3 spans 14 amino acids.

This chain links TRBV29-1 with TRBJ2-7; possible D gene TRBD1, 6 bases. CDR1 and CDR2 from the germline V gene are SQVTM and ANQGSEA. Deletions cut 1 base from V and 3 bases from J, with 7 bases between. This CDR3 is built from 12 residues. The CDR3 DNA reads as TGCAGCGTTGAAGCAGGGGACTACGAGCAGTACTTC. This gives the protein CSVEAGDYEQYF.

The chain has TRBV27 and TRBJ1-1; D gene unclear. Germline V CDR1 and CDR2: MNHEY, SMNVEV (reference sequence). The ends were cut back, 6 bases at V and 1 base at J, with 9 bases in the middle. This CDR3 has 13 amino acids. CDR3 nucleotides: TGTGCCAGCAGCTCTATTGGGAACACTGAAGCTTTCTTT. It codes for CASSSIGNTEAFF.

The chain uses TRBV5-4 and TRBJ2-3; 14 bases align to TRBD2. The V segment lost 5 bases and the J segment 10 bases; nucleotides outside the gene matches: 9. Germline V CDR1 and CDR2: SGHNT, YYREEE (reference sequence). The CDR3 runs to 15 residues. In nucleotides, the CDR3 is TGTGCCAGCAGTTGGGGGACTAGCGGGGGATATCCGCAGTATTTT. Its translation: CASSWGTSGGYPQYF.

The chain recombines TRBV5-8 with TRBJ2-5; D unclear. V was cut by 7 bases and J by 5 bases, with 18 bases left in between. This CDR3 contains 14 residues. Germline-derived CDR1 and CDR2 are SGHTS and YDEGEE. CDR3 bases: TGTGCCAGCTCTGGTGGATCGGGTCTCGAGACCCAGTACTTC. Translated, it gives CASSGGSGLETQYF.

This clone was counted between two and nine times. The J gene is TRBJ1-2, the V gene TRBV7-9; weak D call: TRBD1 (6 bases). The CDR3 spans 12 residues. Looked up from germline, CDR1 is SEHNR and CDR2 is FQNEAQ (reference sequence). The V gene lost 4 bases and the J gene lost 4 bases, with 7 bases spanning the gap. The CDR3 nucleotides are TGTGCCAGCAGCTCGACAGGCTATGGCTACACCTTC. Its protein product is CASSSTGYGYTF.

The J gene is TRBJ1-1, the V gene TRBV20-1; no definite D call. The V gene lost 3 bases and the J gene lost 5 bases, with 7 bases spanning the gap. CDR1 and CDR2 from the germline V gene are DFQATT and SNEGSKA (reference sequence). The CDR3 has 11 amino acids. CDR3 loop: CSARADTEAFF. In DNA form, the CDR3 reads TGCAGTGCTAGGGCGGATACTGAAGCTTTCTTT.

The chain uses TRBV5-6 and TRBJ2-1; the D gene is possibly TRBD2 (6 bases). Trimming pared 5 bases from V and 9 bases from J, leaving 24 bases between. Per the germline V gene, CDR1 is SGHDT and CDR2 is YYEEEE. The CDR3 contains 16 residues. CDR3 region: CASSPSALFQGGEQFF. The CDR3 DNA reads TGTGCCAGCAGTCCAAGCGCACTATTTCAGGGAGGTGAGCAGTTCTTC.

This chain joins TRBV27 and TRBJ1-4; maybe TRBD1 (6 bases). V lost 2 bases and J 12 bases, leaving 16 bases between the germline ends. CDR1 MNHEY and CDR2 SMNVEV come from the germline V gene (reference sequence). The CDR3 is 14 amino acids. The CDR3: CASSLLGDTRELFF. CDR3 nucleotides: TGTGCCAGCAGTTTACTCGGGGACACCCGAGAACTGTTTTTT.

The V gene is TRBV20-1, the J gene TRBJ2-1, with D perhaps TRBD2 (5 bases). The germline CDR1 and CDR2 sequences are DFQATT and SNEGSKA (reference sequence). With 1 base removed from V and 15 bases from J, the gap between germline ends came to 13 bases. The CDR3 consists of 11 residues. The DNA for the CDR3 is TGCAGTGCTAGAGTTGGAGGAAACCCGTTCTTC. Protein: CSARVGGNPFF.

The chain is built from TRBV11-2 and TRBJ2-3, with 14 bases fitting TRBD2. V lost 3 bases and J lost 1; bases outside the gene matches: 0. The germline CDR1 and CDR2 sequences are SGHAT and FQNNGV. CDR3 size: 16 residues. CDR3: CASSLGLAGGTDTQYF. CDR3 bases: TGTGCCAGCAGCTTGGGACTAGCGGGGGGCACAGATACGCAGTATTTT. Full variable domain (missing parts from reference TRBV11-2 and TRBJ2-3): EAGVAQSPRYKIIEKRQSVAFWCNPISGHATLYWYQQILGQGPKLLIQFQNNGVVDDSQLPKDRFSAERLKGVDSTLKIQPAKLEDSAVYLCASSLGLAGGTDTQYFGPGTRLTVL.

This chain uses TRBV5-6 with TRBJ2-7; TRBD2 aligns across 7 bases. The V gene end was trimmed by 0 bases and the J gene end by 3 bases; junction bases not matched to a gene: 6. Germline V gene sequence: CDR1 SGHDT, CDR2 YYEEEE. The CDR3 has 15 amino acids. In DNA form, the CDR3 reads TGTGCCAGCAGCTTGGGGGGTGGCGGGAGCTACGAGCAGTACTTC. Residues: CASSLGGGGSYEQYF.

The chain has TRBV18 and TRBJ1-1; TRBD1 is a possible D gene (6 bases). The V and J ends lost 3 bases and 5 bases respectively, with 22 bases between them. This CDR3 has 17 amino acids. Germline V lookup: CDR1 KGHSH, CDR2 LQKENI. CDR3 sequence reads: CASSPKPGHSIGTEAFF. DNA for the CDR3: TGTGCCAGCTCACCTAAACCGGGACACAGTATAGGGACTGAAGCTTTCTTT.

The chain has TRBV27 and TRBJ2-7, with 12 bases lining up with TRBD2. The CDR3 runs to 16 residues. V shed 4 bases, J shed 5 bases, and the junction held 9 bases outside the gene matches. Germline V gene sequence: CDR1 MNHEY, CDR2 SMNVEV (reference sequence). CDR3: CASSSLLAGGPHEQYF. CDR3 bases: TGTGCCAGCAGTTCACTGCTAGCGGGAGGGCCGCACGAGCAGTACTTC.

The V call is TRBV28, the J call TRBJ2-1; D might be TRBD2 (5 bases). V lost 6 bases, J lost 5 bases, and 11 bases lay in between. The CDR3 spans 13 residues. CDR1 and CDR2 (germline): MDHEN, SYDVKM. CDR3 loop: CASRAAANNEQFF. The CDR3 DNA sequence: TGTGCCAGCAGAGCGGCCGCGAACAATGAGCAGTTCTTC.

The V call is TRBV19, the J call TRBJ1-1; 7 nucleotides match TRBD1. The V segment lost 7 bases and the J segment 0 bases; nucleotides outside the gene matches: 8. CDR1 is LNHDA, CDR2 SQIVND, per germline (reference sequence). The length of the CDR3 is 15 residues. The CDR3 is CASMTQGGMNTEAFF. The CDR3 nucleotides are TGTGCCAGTATGACCCAGGGGGGTATGAACACTGAAGCTTTCTTT.

The rearrangement joins TRBV6-1 to TRBJ2-2; 8 bases line up with TRBD1. The CDR3 extends over 15 amino acids. CDR1 and CDR2 from the germline V gene are MNHNS and SASEGT. V dropped 4 bases and J dropped 6; count of bases not matched to a gene: 7. The CDR3 DNA reads as TGTGCCAGCAGTGTTTCAGGGGGCAGTTCCGGGGAGCTGTTTTTT. Its protein product is CASSVSGGSSGELFF.

The chain combines TRBV15 with TRBJ1-2; 7 bases line up with TRBD1. This CDR3 contains 14 residues. Germline CDR1 is LNHNV and CDR2 is YYDKDF (reference sequence). With 5 bases clipped from V and 4 bases from J, the junction kept 7 bases outside the gene matches. This CDR3 is CATSRTGVTYGYTF. The CDR3 DNA follows: TGTGCCACCAGCCGGACAGGAGTTACCTATGGCTACACCTTC.

The chain joins TRBV2 to TRBJ1-2; possibly TRBD1 for D (6 bases). Germline lookup yields CDR1 SNHLY and CDR2 FYNNEI. This CDR3 spans 12 amino acids. V was pared by 8 bases and J by 8 bases, with 15 bases between. CDR3 in amino acids: CASVTGSGGYTF. CDR3 DNA sequence: TGTGCCAGCGTTACAGGGTCGGGGGGCTACACCTTC. The whole variable domain, remainder taken from reference TRBV2 and TRBJ1-2, is EPEVTQTPSHQVTQMGQEVILRCVPISNHLYFYWYRQILGQKVEFLVSFYNNEISEKSEIFDDQFSVERPDGSNFTLKIRSTKLEDSAMYFCASVTGSGGYTFGSGTRLTVV.

The V call is TRBV14, the J call TRBJ2-1; 13 nucleotides line up with TRBD2. Germline lookup yields CDR1 SGHDN and CDR2 FVKESK. Trimming took 4 bases from V and 7 from J; bases not matched to a gene: 7. CDR3 length: 16 amino acids. The CDR3 here is CASSLELAGGPNEQFF. The CDR3 DNA is TGTGCCAGCAGCCTGGAACTAGCGGGAGGGCCGAATGAGCAGTTCTTC.

V gene TRBV11-3 combines with J gene TRBJ2-3; TRBD2 is a possible D gene (7 bases). The V and J ends lost 2 bases and 5 bases respectively, with 11 bases between them. CDR1 SGHNT and CDR2 YENEEA come from the germline V gene. The CDR3 sequence is 14 residues long. CDR3: CASSLRGGGDTQYF. For the CDR3, the DNA is TGTGCCAGCAGCTTAAGGGGAGGGGGAGATACGCAGTATTTT. Combining the CDR3 with reference TRBV11-3 and TRBJ2-3 gives the whole variable domain EAGVVQSPRYKIIEKKQPVAFWCNPISGHNTLYWYLQNLGQGPELLIRYENEEAVDDSQLPKDRFSAERLKGVDSTLKIQPAELGDSAVYLCASSLRGGGDTQYFGPGTRLTVL.

The V call is TRBV27, the J call TRBJ2-6; D might be TRBD2 (6 bases). Germline V gives CDR1 MNHEY, CDR2 SMNVEV (reference sequence). V lost 3 bases and J 1 base, leaving 7 bases between the germline ends. The CDR3 extends over 15 amino acids. CDR3 sequence (DNA): TGTGCCAGCAGTTTCGGGGGATCTGGGGCCAACGTCCTGACTTTC. It codes for CASSFGGSGANVLTF.

The V call is TRBV9, the J call TRBJ1-1; TRBD1 matches 8 bases. CDR3 length: 15 residues. V trimming: 1 base; J trimming: 4 bases; junction bases outside the gene matches: 6. The V gene's germline CDR1 is SGDLS and CDR2 YYNGEE. In nucleotides, the CDR3 is TGTGCCAGCAGCGTATATGGACAGGGATCCACTGAAGCTTTCTTT. It is translated as CASSVYGQGSTEAFF. The whole variable domain, remainder taken from reference TRBV9 and TRBJ1-1, is DSGVTQTPKHLITATGQRVTLRCSPRSGDLSVYWYQQSLDQGLQFLIQYYNGEERAKGNILERFSAQQFPDLHSELNLSSLELGDSALYFCASSVYGQGSTEAFFGQGTRLTVV.

V gene TRBV11-2 combines with J gene TRBJ2-7, with TRBD1 matching over 11 bases. With V trimmed by 4 bases and J by 3 bases, 2 bases remained unmatched. The CDR3 totals 14 residues. Germline loops: CDR1 SGHAT, CDR2 FQNNGV. The CDR3 here is CASSSGTGGYEQYF. In DNA form, the CDR3 reads TGTGCCAGCAGCTCCGGGACAGGGGGCTACGAGCAGTACTTC.

The chain uses TRBV6-5 and TRBJ2-7, with TRBD1 matching over 7 bases. This CDR3 spans 14 amino acids. V lost 10 bases, J lost 4 bases, and 13 bases stayed unmatched. Germline V lookup: CDR1 MNHEY, CDR2 SVGAGI. The CDR3 is CATHRQGRGYEQYF. The DNA for the CDR3 is TGTGCCACCCATCGACAGGGCCGTGGATACGAGCAGTACTTC.